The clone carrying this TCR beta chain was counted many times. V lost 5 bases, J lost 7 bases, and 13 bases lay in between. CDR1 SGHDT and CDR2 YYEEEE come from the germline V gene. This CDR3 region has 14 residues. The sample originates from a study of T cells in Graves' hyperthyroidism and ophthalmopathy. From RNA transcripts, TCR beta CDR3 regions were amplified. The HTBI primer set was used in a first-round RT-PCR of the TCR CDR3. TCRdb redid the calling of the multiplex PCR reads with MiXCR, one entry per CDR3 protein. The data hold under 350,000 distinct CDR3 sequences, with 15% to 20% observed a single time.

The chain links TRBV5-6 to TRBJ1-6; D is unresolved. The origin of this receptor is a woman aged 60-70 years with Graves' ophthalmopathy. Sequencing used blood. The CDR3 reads CASSPVRRNSPLHF. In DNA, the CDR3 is TGTGCCAGCAGTCCGGTGCGGAGAAATTCACCCCTCCACTTT.